A selection of T cell receptor beta chains follows, all from one sample in a study of regulatory T cells in long-lasting Graves disease. Each CDR3 protein is one row after TCRdb ran MiXCR on the multiplex PCR reads. The sample yields about 540,000 distinct CDR3 sequences, 13% seen once. The same data also contributed to another study, on T cells in Graves' hyperthyroidism and ophthalmopathy.

The sample was peripheral blood mononuclear cells (PBMCs), taken at new diagnosis, from a patient treated with antithyroid drugs. Source of these receptors: a man aged 30-40 years with Graves disease. Both conserved end residues are part of each CDR3. A D gene is named only where the DNA matches it firmly. Clone sizes are given selectively: once, few, many, or a class where the clone is expanded.

v_call	d_call	j_call	clone_size	cdr3_nt	cdr3_aa
TRBV27	-	TRBJ2-1	few	TGTGCCAGCAGTTTATTCCAGGGGACCTTCTACAATGAGCAGTTCTTC	CASSLFQGTFYNEQFF
TRBV6-2/TRBV6-3	TRBD2	TRBJ2-1	few	TGTGCCAGCAGTTACCCCGGACTAGCGGGAATCAATGAGCAGTTCTTC	CASSYPGLAGINEQFF
TRBV7-2	TRBD1	TRBJ2-5	many	TGTGCCAGCAGCGATACAGGGGATATCCAAGAGACCCAGTACTTC	CASSDTGDIQETQYF
TRBV30	TRBD1	TRBJ2-3	-	TGTGCCTGGAGACCGGGACAGGGGGTAGATACGCAGTATTTT	CAWRPGQGVDTQYF
TRBV11-1	-	TRBJ2-6	many	TGTGCCAGCGGTTACGTGGGAGGGGCCAACGTCCTGACTTTC	CASGYVGGANVLTF
TRBV4-1	TRBD2	TRBJ2-7	few	TGCGCCAGCAGCCAAGGGGGTAGCGGGAGGAAATCCTACGAGCAGTACTTC	CASSQGGSGRKSYEQYF
TRBV2	-	TRBJ1-1	many	TGTGCCAGCAGTGAAAATTCTCTCGGGGTGGCTTTCTTT	CASSENSLGVAFF
TRBV6-1	-	TRBJ2-3	many	TGTGCCAGCACCGGAGCTAGGGAGAAGGATACGCAGTATTTT	CASTGAREKDTQYF
TRBV12-3/TRBV12-4	TRBD1	TRBJ1-3	many	TGTGCCAGCAAGGGGACAGGGGGAGGAAACACCATATATTTT	CASKGTGGGNTIYF
TRBV7-2	-	TRBJ1-2	many	TGTGCCAGCAGCTTGGGTGGGGGCTCCTATGGCTACACCTTC	CASSLGGGSYGYTF
TRBV6-1	-	TRBJ2-1	many	TGTGCCAGCAGTGGGGGGGGGCAGCGGGGATTCTATGAGCAGTTCTTC	CASSGGGQRGFYEQFF
TRBV20-1	-	TRBJ1-2	few	TGCAGTGCTCCCTCCCCCGGGGGACGGTATGGCTACACCTTC	CSAPSPGGRYGYTF
TRBV4-2	-	TRBJ1-2	many	TGTGCCAGCAGCCAAGGGGGCGAAACAAATGGCTACACCTTC	CASSQGGETNGYTF
TRBV24-1	TRBD2	TRBJ2-1	few	TGTGCCACCAATCCTAGCGGGAGCCCTCCCTATGAGCAGTTCTTC	CATNPSGSPPYEQFF
TRBV15	-	TRBJ1-1	few	TGTGCCACCAGCTCGCTGGGGGGTACGTCGAACACTGAAGCTTTCTTT	CATSSLGGTSNTEAFF
TRBV20-1	TRBD2	TRBJ2-1	many	TGCAGTGCTAGAGAGGCTAGCGGCTCCTACAATGAGCAGTTCTTC	CSAREASGSYNEQFF
TRBV20-1	-	TRBJ1-1	few	TGCAGTGCTAGGGTAGAGGGACCTGAAGCTTTCTTT	CSARVEGPEAFF
TRBV6-1	-	TRBJ2-1	-	TGTGCCAGCAGTGAAATAGGAACTAGTGATGAGCAGTTCTTC	CASSEIGTSDEQFF
TRBV2	TRBD2	TRBJ2-3	many	TGTGCCAGCACCAAGACTAGCGGGAGATATTTGGGTACGCAGTATTTT	CASTKTSGRYLGTQYF
TRBV7-9	-	TRBJ2-7	many	TGTGCCAGCAGTTTCCTCGGGGCTCAGAGGGTCTACGAGCAGTACTTC	CASSFLGAQRVYEQYF
TRBV12-3/TRBV12-4	TRBD1	TRBJ2-2	many	TGTGCCAGCAGTTTGGTTACAGGGGGCACCGGGGAGCTGTTTTTT	CASSLVTGGTGELFF
TRBV20-1	TRBD2	TRBJ2-7	-	TGCAGTGCCTCCCTAGCGGGAGTTTCCGAGCAGTACTTC	CSASLAGVSEQYF
TRBV9	TRBD2	TRBJ2-5	-	TGTGCCAGCAGCGCCCAGCGGGAGACGGATTTTGAGACCCAGTACTTC	CASSAQRETDFETQYF
TRBV10-3	-	TRBJ1-2	many	TGTGCCATCAGCAGACGGGACAACCTCTATGGCTACACCTTC	CAISRRDNLYGYTF
TRBV19	-	TRBJ1-2	-	TGTGCCAGTAGTATCTCGGGGACGGGCTACACCTTC	CASSISGTGYTF
TRBV10-1	-	TRBJ2-3	-	TGCGCCAGCAGTGAGTCTAGGGCCATCACAGATACGCAGTATTTT	CASSESRAITDTQYF
TRBV4-1	TRBD1	TRBJ1-1	many	TGCGCCAGCAGCCGAGAAGGGACAGGGCCAAAGGCTGAAGCTTTCTTT	CASSREGTGPKAEAFF
TRBV2	TRBD1	TRBJ2-1	many	TGTGCCAGCAGCTCGGACAGGGGTCCTGGTGAGCAGTTCTTC	CASSSDRGPGEQFF
TRBV5-1	TRBD2	TRBJ2-7	many	TGCGCCAGCAGCTTCGCCGGGACTAGCGGGAGATACGAGCAGTACTTC	CASSFAGTSGRYEQYF
TRBV5-1	TRBD1	TRBJ2-5	few	TGCGCCAGCAGCCCAACGAACAGGGGAAGGAAATACCAAGAGACCCAGTACTTC	CASSPTNRGRKYQETQYF
TRBV7-2	-	TRBJ2-4	-	TGTGCCAGCTCCAAAGGGGGGCAAGCCAAAAACATTCAGTACTTC	CASSKGGQAKNIQYF
TRBV6-1	-	TRBJ1-2	-	TGTGCCAGCAAGGAGCTCCACTATGGCTACACCTTC	CASKELHYGYTF
TRBV5-1	-	TRBJ2-1	-	TGCGCCAGCAGCTTGGATCATGAGCAGTTCTTC	CASSLDHEQFF
TRBV18	-	TRBJ1-1	few	TGTGCCAGCTCCCCCCGAAGCTCGAACACTGAAGCTTTCTTT	CASSPRSSNTEAFF
TRBV30	-	TRBJ1-6	-	TGTGCCTGGAGTGTACAACGGGGAAAAAATTCACCCCTCCACTTT	CAWSVQRGKNSPLHF
TRBV2	-	TRBJ1-5	many	TGTGCCAGCAGAAAAGGCCGGGCGGAAGGCAATCAGCCCCAGCATTTT	CASRKGRAEGNQPQHF
TRBV2	-	TRBJ2-1	many	TGTGCCAGCACCGCCCTGACTTACAATGAGCAGTTCTTC	CASTALTYNEQFF
TRBV20-1	-	TRBJ2-1	many	TGCAGTGCCCACCCCCGGGGGACAGATGAGCAGTTCTTC	CSAHPRGTDEQFF
TRBV7-2	-	TRBJ1-3	-	TGTGCCAGCAGCCAGACATCTCCCTCTGGAAACACCATATATTTT	CASSQTSPSGNTIYF
TRBV12-3/TRBV12-4	TRBD1	TRBJ1-2	few	TGTGCCAGCAGTTGGACAGGGGCCAACTATGGCTACACCTTC	CASSWTGANYGYTF
TRBV19	-	TRBJ1-4	many	TGTGCCAGTAGTTCGGGAGGGGGGAGTGAAAAACTGTTTTTT	CASSSGGGSEKLFF
TRBV12-3/TRBV12-4	-	TRBJ1-6	few	TGTGCCAGCAGCCAAAGTCCCTTCTCACCCCTCCACTTT	CASSQSPFSPLHF
TRBV20-1	-	TRBJ1-5	many	TGCAGTGCTAGAGATGGGCCCCAGCATTTT	CSARDGPQHF
TRBV10-3	TRBD1	TRBJ1-5	-	TGTGCCATCAGCGCAGGGGGAACGAGCAATCAGCCCCAGCATTTT	CAISAGGTSNQPQHF
TRBV12-3/TRBV12-4	-	TRBJ2-7	many	TGTGCCAGCAGTTTAGGAGGCAGTCTCTACGAGCAGTACTTC	CASSLGGSLYEQYF
TRBV2	-	TRBJ2-7	many	TGTGCCAGCGACCCGGATACTCGAACCTACGAGCAGTACTTC	CASDPDTRTYEQYF
TRBV4-1	-	TRBJ2-7	-	TGCGCCAGCAGGGGTACAGCGAACAGCTCCTACGAGCAGTACTTC	CASRGTANSSYEQYF
TRBV5-1	-	TRBJ2-1	few	TGCGCCAGCTCGCCACAGGATTACAATGAGCAGTTCTTC	CASSPQDYNEQFF
TRBV6-2/TRBV6-3	-	TRBJ1-4	many	TGTGCCAGCAGCCCCCTGTTGGAAGCTAATGAAAAACTGTTTTTT	CASSPLLEANEKLFF
TRBV3-1	-	TRBJ2-7	many	TGTGCCAGCAGCCAAGCGGGGGGCGAGTACGAGCAGTACTTC	CASSQAGGEYEQYF
TRBV11-2	TRBD1	TRBJ2-5	many	TGTGCCAGCAGCCCGACGAGGGGACAGGGAGGCGAGACCCAGTACTTC	CASSPTRGQGGETQYF
TRBV20-1	TRBD2	TRBJ2-1	many	TGCAGTGCTACAGGGACTAGCGGAATAAGCTCCTACAATGAGCAGTTCTTC	CSATGTSGISSYNEQFF
TRBV12-3/TRBV12-4	-	TRBJ2-7	many	TGTGCCAGCAGTTTACGGCAGGGTAGCTACGAGCAGTACTTC	CASSLRQGSYEQYF
TRBV7-9	-	TRBJ2-3	many	TGTGCCAGCAGCCTAGCCCCGGGGGGCCGGCGGATCCATACGCAGTATTTT	CASSLAPGGRRIHTQYF
TRBV12-3/TRBV12-4	-	TRBJ2-5	many	TGTGCCAGCAGTAAGGAATCTGCCGAGGAGACCCAGTACTTC	CASSKESAEETQYF
TRBV5-1	-	TRBJ2-2	-	TGCGCCAGCAGCTTGGCCGGAGACAGGAACACCGGGGAGCTGTTTTTT	CASSLAGDRNTGELFF
TRBV20-1	-	TRBJ1-1	many	TGCAGTGCTCCAAGGGGCACGGCGGTCACTGAAGCTTTCTTT	CSAPRGTAVTEAFF
TRBV28	-	TRBJ2-2	many	TGTGCCAGCAGTTTAGAGGGATTCACCGGGGAGCTGTTTTTT	CASSLEGFTGELFF
TRBV4-1	-	TRBJ2-1	few	TGCGCCAGCAGCCAAGTTGGGAGTAGAAGCAATGAGCAGTTCTTC	CASSQVGSRSNEQFF
TRBV11-2	-	TRBJ2-5	few	TGTGCCAGCAGCTACCTAGGCCACTTAGGAGAGACCCAGTACTTC	CASSYLGHLGETQYF